Described below is a single T cell receptor beta chain sequence and its context. The data stem from a study of blood T cell repertoires in COVID-19. The wider study: Samples representing acute and convalescent COVID-19 were sourced from the United States, Italy and Spain.

The CDR3 covers 15 residues. V gave up 2 bases and J gave up 4 bases, with 12 bases separating them. Germline V gene lookup returns CDR1 SGHDT and CDR2 YYEEEE. Profiled with immunoSEQ multiplex PCR; TCRdb holds only in-frame clones, not every one. The sample consists of some 200,000 clones, around 87% of them appearing once. Enrolled through a virtual design, the participants were between 18 and 89 years of age and came from some 25 US areas. Recovered status in Cohort 3 required two negative PCRs, clearance, or symptom resolution. The chain links TRBV5-6 to TRBJ1-4, with D perhaps matching TRBD1 (6 bases). This clonotype was sampled from a woman in her 30s who had recovered from COVID-19. Sequences were obtained from PBMCs or T cells enriched from blood (not recorded which). CDR3 loop: CASSLGQLVNEKLFF. DNA for the CDR3: TGTGCCAGCAGCTTAGGACAGCTAGTTAATGAAAAACTGTTTTTT.